This TCR beta chain was recovered during a study of CD8 T cells in Susac syndrome. CD8+ and CD4+ T cells from blood underwent TCR beta sequencing. The authors negatively isolated CD8+ and CD4+ T cells and FACS-enriched TEMRA cells. With random hexamers, roughly 0.45 to 1 ug RNA was reverse transcribed. TCRdb reprocessed the immunoSEQ multiplex PCR reads with MiXCR, giving one entry per CDR3 protein. The data hold tens of thousands of distinct CDR3 sequences, with just under 95% observed a single time. The specimen was CD4+ T cells from PBMCs. The source is a human donor with Susac syndrome.

The CDR3 bases are TGTGCCAGCGGGGATTTAAACACCATATATTTT. Its translation: CASGDLNTIYF. The J gene is TRBJ1-3, the V gene TRBV6-5; D gene ambiguous. This CDR3 is 11 amino acids long. The germline CDR1 and CDR2 sequences are MNHEY and SVGAGI. The germline V and J ends were trimmed by 8 bases and 6 bases, with 8 bases remaining between them.